The rows below give T cell receptor beta chains drawn from one sample of a study of cytomegalovirus exposure and HLA in healthy donors. Generated by immunoSEQ multiplex PCR, the TCRdb table keeps only in-frame clones and is missing some. The top ten clones hold around 1.9% of a sample with roughly 200,000 clones, roughly 68% of them seen once. Material: PBMCs. These TCRs come from a woman in her twenties or thirties in good health and CMV-seronegative. The conserved cysteine and the conserved F or W are not part of the CDR3 here.

j_gene: TRBJ2-7; v_gene: TRBV4-2; CDR3aa: ASSQEGASPAVYEQY
j_gene: TRBJ2-2; v_gene: TRBV7-3; CDR3aa: ASSHPGVYTGELF
j_gene: TRBJ2-2; v_gene: TRBV12-5; CDR3aa: ASGLAGLAGDTGELF
j_gene: TRBJ2-1; v_gene: TRBV18; CDR3aa: ASSLTGSYNEQF
j_gene: TRBJ1-1; v_gene: TRBV5-1; CDR3aa: ASSPGHSGTGGHTEAF
j_gene: TRBJ1-3; v_gene: TRBV5-1; CDR3aa: ASSLGDISGNTIY
j_gene: TRBJ1-5; v_gene: TRBV19; CDR3aa: ASSRRGRDRYYQPQH
j_gene: TRBJ1-5; v_gene: TRBV6-5; CDR3aa: ASSTDRVRQPQH
j_gene: TRBJ2-1; v_gene: TRBV7-2; CDR3aa: ASSSSSYNEQF
j_gene: TRBJ2-3; v_gene: TRBV6-5; CDR3aa: ASSYPSGRGTDTQY
j_gene: TRBJ2-6; v_gene: TRBV4-1; CDR3aa: ASSQEDPLLRSTGANVLT
j_gene: TRBJ2-7; v_gene: TRBV4-1; CDR3aa: ASSVLSGGKYEQY
j_gene: TRBJ1-2; v_gene: TRBV7-2; CDR3aa: ASSLGTGDANYGYT
j_gene: TRBJ2-5; v_gene: TRBV10-3; CDR3aa: AISESNKGGRETQY
j_gene: TRBJ1-2; v_gene: TRBV20-1; CDR3aa: RGGIGYGYT
j_gene: TRBJ2-2; v_gene: TRBV7-3; CDR3aa: ASSSRGAGELF
j_gene: TRBJ2-7; v_gene: TRBV6-1; CDR3aa: ASSEATFGSLQY
j_gene: TRBJ2-5; v_gene: TRBV6-6; CDR3aa: ASSSAVQETQY
j_gene: TRBJ1-4; v_gene: TRBV5-6; CDR3aa: ASSSPGQGRFNEKLF
j_gene: TRBJ1-2; v_gene: TRBV5-6; CDR3aa: ASSFDLLGQGSYGYT
j_gene: TRBJ1-1; v_gene: TRBV6-1; CDR3aa: ASSPQGGGTEAF
j_gene: TRBJ1-1; v_gene: TRBV6-5; CDR3aa: ASSYPGQNTEAF
j_gene: TRBJ2-7; v_gene: TRBV19; CDR3aa: ASSISGSVYEQY
j_gene: TRBJ2-1; v_gene: TRBV5-1; CDR3aa: ASSAVGGGRWEQF
j_gene: TRBJ1-4; v_gene: TRBV6-5; CDR3aa: ASSPGVANEKLF
j_gene: TRBJ1-2; v_gene: TRBV6-1; CDR3aa: ASRGSGTGSGYT
j_gene: TRBJ2-3; v_gene: TRBV6-1; CDR3aa: ASSEGTGASDTQY
j_gene: TRBJ2-2; v_gene: TRBV7-9; CDR3aa: ASSSPFRGGLNTGELF
j_gene: TRBJ2-7; v_gene: TRBV27; CDR3aa: ASRATGNYEQY
j_gene: TRBJ2-3; v_gene: TRBV7-9; CDR3aa: ASSAPGLASGGQDTQY
j_gene: TRBJ1-2; v_gene: TRBV18; CDR3aa: ASSPPWEGSGSNT
j_gene: TRBJ1-2; v_gene: TRBV7-7; CDR3aa: ASSLKFRGVGGYT
j_gene: TRBJ2-5; v_gene: TRBV7-3; CDR3aa: ASSLTGLAGVQETQY
j_gene: TRBJ1-2; v_gene: TRBV6-1; CDR3aa: ASYLDRPVNYGYT
j_gene: TRBJ2-1; v_gene: TRBV7-9; CDR3aa: ASSLADREF
j_gene: TRBJ1-2; v_gene: TRBV4-1; CDR3aa: ASSQGTGISYGYT
j_gene: TRBJ1-2; v_gene: TRBV27; CDR3aa: ASSLLQGSYGYT
j_gene: TRBJ2-7; v_gene: TRBV27; CDR3aa: ASSPASASYEQY
j_gene: TRBJ1-2; v_gene: TRBV19; CDR3aa: ASSPGTGGFGGYT
j_gene: TRBJ1-2; v_gene: TRBV9; CDR3aa: ASSVGTQPNYGYT
j_gene: TRBJ1-4; v_gene: TRBV5-1; CDR3aa: ASSLDRQGAHEKLF
j_gene: TRBJ1-2; v_gene: TRBV4-3; CDR3aa: ASSQDRRTGPKNYGYT
j_gene: TRBJ1-4; v_gene: TRBV19; CDR3aa: ASSTGQDEKLF
j_gene: TRBJ1-2; v_gene: TRBV6-4; CDR3aa: ASSELGGQPLYGYT